The following is a TCR beta chain sequence with its context. The antigen is not known. This entry is derived from a study of shared clonotypes between healthy human individuals. General study findings and limits: Since donors were few, the genetic and exposure-history diversity represented was limited. Richness estimates generally favored naive over memory subsets.

Samples underwent the assay at deep level. The authors split each subset's genomic DNA evenly across several immunoSEQ plates. The data were produced by immunoSEQ multiplex PCR, yet TCRdb's version contains in-frame clones alone and is incomplete. The sample yields approximately 2.4 million clones, about 94% seen once. CDR3 size: 12 residues. V gave up 5 bases and J gave up 5 bases, with 9 bases separating them. The germline CDR1 and CDR2 sequences are SGHVS and FQNEAQ. This sequence originates from a man between 18 and 35 years old in good health. Sequenced: naive CD4+ T cells sorted from blood. Subset here: CD45RA+ positively selected. The V gene is TRBV7-8, the J gene TRBJ2-5; D remains ambiguous. The CDR3 nucleotides are TGTGCCAGCAGCCTGGTTCGGGAGACCCAGTACTTC. As protein: CASSLVRETQYF.